The T cell receptor beta chain under discussion was sequenced for a study of beta chain features in type 1 diabetes. The authors reverse transcribed all of the isolated RNA, so sequencing captured expressed TCRB transcripts. The repertoire was sequenced with immunoSEQ multiplex PCR; TCRdb's copy has only in-frame clones and lacks some. The data show about 270,000 clones, roughly 13% seen once. CDR1 and CDR2 (germline): MDHEN, SYDVKM. Trimming took 2 bases from V and 4 from J, leaving 14 bases between them. The CDR3 length is 15 residues. Broader study findings: Patients' naive, central memory and Treg TCRB repertoires seemed closer to one another than those of healthy donors. Patients with Type 1 diabetes showed moderately but significantly shorter TCRB CDR3s in all four CD4+ subsets. Any HLA-type effect on TCRB rearrangement remained unresolved here.

Notes on this clone: Its antigen is as yet unknown.

CD4+ naive, central memory, regulatory and stem cell-like memory subsets were isolated by sorting on CD45RO/CCR7/CD25/CD127/CD95/CD27. Each of the sorted populations had a purity greater than 98%. This chain connects TRBV28 to TRBJ2-5; D not certain. The receptor's source is a man younger than 45 with type 1 diabetes. What was sequenced was naive CD4+ T cells from blood. CDR3 sequence: CASSLAKLAVETQYF. The CDR3, as DNA: TGTGCCAGCAGTTTAGCGAAACTGGCGGTAGAGACCCAGTACTTC.